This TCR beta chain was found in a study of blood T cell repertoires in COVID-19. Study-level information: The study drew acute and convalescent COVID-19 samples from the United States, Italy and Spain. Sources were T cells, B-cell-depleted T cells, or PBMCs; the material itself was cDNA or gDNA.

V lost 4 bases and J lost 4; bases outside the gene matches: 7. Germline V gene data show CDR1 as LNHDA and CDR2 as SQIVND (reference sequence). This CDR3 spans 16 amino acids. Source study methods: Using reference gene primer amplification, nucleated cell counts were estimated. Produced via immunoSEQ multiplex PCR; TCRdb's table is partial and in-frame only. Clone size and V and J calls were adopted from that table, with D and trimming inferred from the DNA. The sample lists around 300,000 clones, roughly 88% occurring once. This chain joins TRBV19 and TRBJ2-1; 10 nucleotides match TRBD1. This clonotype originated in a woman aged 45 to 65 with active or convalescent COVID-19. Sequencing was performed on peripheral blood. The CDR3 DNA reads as TGTGCCAGTAGTAAGGGGGACAGGGGTGGTTACAATGAGCAGTTCTTC. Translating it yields CASSKGDRGGYNEQFF.